Shown below are 18 T cell receptor beta chains from a single sample sequenced in a study of shared clonotypes between healthy human individuals. The table came from immunoSEQ multiplex PCR; TCRdb's copy has only in-frame clones and leaves some out. Of a few million clones in the sample, over 85% were seen once. Material: naive CD4+ T cells sorted from blood. The subset denotes: CD45RA+ positively selected. Receptor source: a man aged 18 to 35 in good health.

The chain has TRBV9 and TRBJ2-1; the match to TRBD2 covers 8 bases. V shed 4 bases and J 2 bases; nucleotides not matched to a gene: 8. Germline V gene lookup returns CDR1 SGDLS and CDR2 YYNGEE. The CDR3 contains 16 residues. The CDR3 here is CASSTHAGGPYNEQFF. In nucleotides, the CDR3 is TGTGCCAGCAGCACTCACGCGGGGGGTCCCTACAATGAGCAGTTCTTC.

Note on this clone: Other nucleotide sequences from this sample produce the same CDR3. The gene calls are TRBV28 and TRBJ2-7; D gene unclear. The CDR3 contains 15 residues. CDR1 MDHEN and CDR2 SYDVKM come from the germline V gene. V lost 5 bases to trimming and J lost 1 base, with 15 bases between them. CDR3 nucleotides: TGTGCCAGCAGTCTAACCACGACATTTTCCTACGAGCAGTACTTC. This gives the protein CASSLTTTFSYEQYF.

The rearrangement joins TRBV30 to TRBJ2-2, with D possibly called TRBD1 or TRBD2 (5 bases each). CDR1 is GTSNPN, CDR2 SVGIG, per germline (reference sequence). Trimming pared 2 bases from V and 4 bases from J, leaving 8 bases between. CDR3 size: 13 residues. CDR3 amino acids: CAWSRDLTGELFF. The DNA for the CDR3 is TGTGCCTGGAGTCGGGACCTCACCGGGGAGCTGTTTTTT.

The chain employs TRBV5-4 and TRBJ1-3, with unresolved D. V lost 0 bases, J lost 1 base, and 14 bases lay in between. Germline V lookup: CDR1 SGHNT, CDR2 YYREEE (reference sequence). The CDR3 has 17 residues. CDR3: CASSLGLSEPSGNTIYF. In DNA form, the CDR3 reads TGTGCCAGCAGCTTGGGACTTTCGGAACCTTCTGGAAACACCATATATTTT.

J is TRBJ2-3 and V is TRBV5-1, with D hard to call. Looked up from germline, CDR1 is SGHRS and CDR2 is YFSETQ. The CDR3 is 14 residues long. The V and J ends lost 4 bases and 2 bases respectively, with 11 bases between them. The CDR3 DNA reads as TGCGCCAGCAGCCAGTACGTCGCCACAGATACGCAGTATTTT. Protein sequence: CASSQYVATDTQYF.

The genes are TRBV11-2 and TRBJ1-2, with 9 bases fitting TRBD1. This CDR3 region has 15 residues. The germline CDR1 and CDR2 sequences are SGHAT and FQNNGV. Trimming took 4 bases from V and 8 from J; bases not matched to a gene: 11. CDR3 protein: CASSSPRDREGGYTF. The CDR3 DNA follows: TGTGCCAGCAGCTCCCCCCGGGACAGGGAAGGCGGCTACACCTTC.

This chain uses TRBV5-1 with TRBJ2-3; TRBD2 matches at 13 bases. The CDR3 extends over 17 amino acids. V was pared by 4 bases and J by 5 bases, with 10 bases of the junction left unmatched. Germline CDR1 reads SGHRS; CDR2 reads YFSETQ. The CDR3 nucleotides read TGCGCCAGCAGCCCGATGACTAGCGGGGGGTCTGGAGATACGCAGTATTTT. It encodes CASSPMTSGGSGDTQYF.

V gene TRBV5-1 combines with J gene TRBJ2-5, with TRBD1 identical over 7 bases. The CDR3 is made up of 14 amino acids. Germline CDR1 is SGHRS and CDR2 is YFSETQ. V shed 4 bases and J 2 bases; nucleotides not matched to a gene: 5. The CDR3: CASSQGQLQETQYF. DNA for the CDR3: TGCGCCAGCAGCCAGGGACAGCTGCAAGAGACCCAGTACTTC.

The rearrangement links TRBV15 to TRBJ1-5; D is unclear. The CDR3 has 15 residues. Germline loops: CDR1 LNHNV, CDR2 YYDKDF (reference sequence). Trimming took 0 bases from V and 6 from J, leaving 12 bases between them. In DNA, the CDR3 is TGTGCCACCAGCAGAGATCAAAGGGTGGGTCAGCCCCAGCATTTT. This gives the protein CATSRDQRVGQPQHF. Full variable domain (missing parts from reference TRBV15 and TRBJ1-5): DAMVIQNPRYQVTQFGKPVTLSCSQTLNHNVMYWYQQKSSQAPKLLFHYYDKDFNNEADTPDNFQSRRPNTSFCFLDIRSPGLGDTAMYLCATSRDQRVGQPQHFGDGTRLSIL.

V gene TRBV9 combines with J gene TRBJ1-1, with unresolved D. The V gene lost 1 base and the J gene lost 5 bases, with 12 bases spanning the gap. Germline values: CDR1 SGDLS, CDR2 YYNGEE. The CDR3 runs 14 residues. CDR3 coding DNA: TGTGCCAGCAGCGTAAACATGGCCGGGACTGAAGCTTTCTTT. Protein product: CASSVNMAGTEAFF.

The sample holds one count of this clone. J is TRBJ2-5 and V is TRBV5-1, with 12 bases identical to TRBD1. Germline assignment: CDR1 SGHRS and CDR2 YFSETQ. The J segment lost 4 bases and the V segment lost 4 bases, leaving 5 bases of the junction unmatched. The CDR3 is 15 residues long. The chain's CDR3 is CASSMGQGALETQYF. CDR3 nucleotide sequence: TGCGCCAGCAGCATGGGACAGGGGGCCTTAGAGACCCAGTACTTC.

The chain carries TRBV5-1 and TRBJ1-4; D unclear. The germline CDR1 and CDR2 sequences are SGHRS and YFSETQ. Between the trimmed V and J ends, which lost 0 bases and 5 bases, there was a span of 14 bases. The CDR3 is 16 residues long. The CDR3 region is CASSLVGGRPNEKLFF. The DNA for the CDR3 is TGCGCCAGCAGCTTGGTTGGTGGCAGGCCGAATGAAAAACTGTTTTTT. The full variable domain, with the rest looked up from reference TRBV5-1 and TRBJ1-4, is KAGVTQTPRYLIKTRGQQVTLSCSPISGHRSVSWYQQTPGQGLQFLFEYFSETQRNKGNFPGRFSGRQFSNSRSEMNVSTLELGDSALYLCASSLVGGRPNEKLFFGSGTQLSVL.

The chain carries TRBV6-1 and TRBJ2-1; 9 nucleotides align to TRBD2. Per germline, CDR1 MNHNS and CDR2 SASEGT. The CDR3 runs 15 residues. V dropped 6 bases and J dropped 7; count of bases not matched to a gene: 10. The CDR3 spells CASSLAGEGWNEQFF. The DNA of the CDR3 is TGTGCCAGCAGCTTAGCGGGAGAAGGTTGGAATGAGCAGTTCTTC.

The gene calls are TRBV5-6 and TRBJ1-5; no firm D call. From germline, CDR1 is SGHDT and CDR2 YYEEEE. The V end lost 4 bases, the J end lost 6 bases, and 14 bases lay between the germline ends. This CDR3 has 14 residues. The DNA of the CDR3 is TGTGCCAGCAGCCTTGGACTGCTCGGTCAGCCCCAGCATTTT. As protein: CASSLGLLGQPQHF.

The chain recombines TRBV5-4 with TRBJ2-1; the D gene is possibly TRBD1 (6 bases). Germline-derived CDR1 and CDR2 are SGHNT and YYREEE (reference sequence). The CDR3 runs 18 residues. Between the trimmed V and J ends, which lost 2 bases and 0 bases, there was a span of 18 bases. The CDR3 region has the DNA TGTGCCAGCAGCTTAGGTGGGACACGGGCGAACTCCTACAATGAGCAGTTCTTC. Translation gives CASSLGGTRANSYNEQFF.

The chain carries TRBV19 and TRBJ1-6; 7 bases align to TRBD1. Germline V gene lookup returns CDR1 LNHDA and CDR2 SQIVND (reference sequence). The CDR3 loop spans 14 amino acids. The ends lost 3 bases at V and 7 bases at J; junction bases unmatched: 3. The CDR3 reads CASSMTGKNSPLHF. The CDR3 coding sequence is TGTGCCAGTAGTATGACAGGGAAGAATTCACCCCTCCACTTT.

This chain joins TRBV27 and TRBJ2-7; D gene unclear. This CDR3 has 13 amino acids. Germline V lookup: CDR1 MNHEY, CDR2 SMNVEV (reference sequence). V was cut by 6 bases and J by 6 bases, with 15 bases left in between. The CDR3 DNA sequence: TGTGCCAGCAGAGTGTGGCAGTCTTCCGAGCAGTACTTC. It encodes CASRVWQSSEQYF.

The chain uses TRBV5-6 and TRBJ2-7, with TRBD2 matching 8 bases. This CDR3 has 18 residues. V dropped 0 bases and J dropped 2; count of bases not matched to a gene: 13. The germline gives CDR1 SGHDT, CDR2 YYEEEE. The CDR3 loop is CASSLARRGGTRAYEQYF. Here the CDR3 DNA reads TGTGCCAGCAGCTTGGCACGAAGGGGTGGGACTAGAGCCTACGAGCAGTACTTC.